This record concerns one T cell receptor beta chain sequence. Generated by immunoSEQ multiplex PCR, the TCRdb table keeps only in-frame clones and is missing some. The table includes more than 65,000 clones, over 65% detected once. Germline V CDR1 and CDR2: MNHEY, SVGAGI. With 6 bases clipped from V and 5 bases from J, the junction kept 6 bases outside the gene matches. The CDR3 has 15 residues. This entry belongs to a study of blood T cell repertoires in COVID-19. The chain couples TRBV6-5 to TRBJ2-1, with 11 bases matching TRBD2. This clonotype originated in a woman aged 70-85 years with acute or convalescent COVID-19. Source material: peripheral blood. The CDR3 DNA follows: TGTGCCAGCAGACCTAGCGGGGGGCCCAACAATGAGCAGTTCTTC. It specifies CASRPSGGPNNEQFF.